The rows below give T cell receptor beta chains drawn from one sample of a study of CD8 T cells in ankylosing spondylitis. One entry per CDR3 protein results from TCRdb running MiXCR on the 5' RACE reads. The sample comprises around 440,000 distinct CDR3 sequences, 17% of which are singletons, and about 0.94% rests with the top ten. Sequences were obtained from blood, either unsorted or a sorted T cell fraction (not recorded which). The receptors were gathered from a male donor with ankylosing spondylitis. Both conserved end residues are part of each CDR3. D genes are given only for firm matches. Expanded clones are given a class, and other clones once, few, many or no size at all.

J	size	V	D	CDR3	DNA
TRBJ2-1	few	TRBV10-3	.	CAISEEFPYNEQFF	TGTGCCATCAGTGAGGAGTTCCCCTACAATGAGCAGTTCTTC
TRBJ2-2	few	TRBV9	.	CASSLGGQTNTGELFF	TGTGCCAGCAGCCTGGGGGGACAGACTAACACCGGGGAGCTGTTTTTT
TRBJ2-1	.	TRBV20-1	.	CSAPPGGGAHNEQFF	TGCAGTGCTCCTCCTGGCGGGGGCGCCCACAATGAGCAGTTCTTC
TRBJ1-5	.	TRBV20-1	TRBD1	CSARPEQGRSNQPQHF	TGCAGTGCTAGACCCGAACAGGGGAGAAGCAATCAGCCCCAGCATTTT
TRBJ2-1	.	TRBV20-1	TRBD2	CSARVLAVSYNEQFF	TGCAGTGCTAGGGTCCTAGCGGTCTCCTACAATGAGCAGTTCTTC
TRBJ2-3	few	TRBV28	.	CASSSPRGRPTDTQYF	TGTGCCAGCAGTTCCCCGAGAGGCCGGCCCACAGATACGCAGTATTTT
TRBJ2-7	many	TRBV5-1	TRBD1	CASSSGTGQREQYF	TGCGCCAGCAGCAGCGGGACAGGGCAAAGAGAGCAGTACTTC
TRBJ1-5	.	TRBV12-3/TRBV12-4	.	CASSFLGDQPQHF	TGTGCCAGCAGTTTTTTAGGGGATCAGCCCCAGCATTTT
TRBJ2-5	few	TRBV24-1	.	CATSDPRADGDRETQYF	TGTGCCACCAGTGATCCCCGGGCCGACGGGGATCGAGAGACCCAGTACTTC
TRBJ2-1	few	TRBV27	.	CASSLLGDRLNEQFF	TGTGCCAGCAGTTTATTGGGGGACCGATTAAATGAGCAGTTCTTC
TRBJ2-1	.	TRBV12-3/TRBV12-4	.	CASTSGEGGYNEQFF	TGTGCCAGCACCTCCGGGGAGGGGGGGTACAATGAGCAGTTCTTC
TRBJ1-2	many	TRBV12-3/TRBV12-4	TRBD1	CASSPGQGHGYTF	TGCGCCAGCAGCCCGGGACAGGGGCATGGCTACACCTTC
TRBJ1-6	.	TRBV28	TRBD1	CASSQTGSPGSPLHF	TGTGCCAGCAGCCAGACAGGGAGTCCGGGATCACCCCTCCACTTT
TRBJ2-7	few	TRBV3-1	.	CASSQDIASYTYEQYF	TGTGCCAGCAGCCAAGATATAGCCAGCTACACCTACGAGCAGTACTTC
TRBJ2-1	few	TRBV11-2	TRBD2	CASSSLSDSGRNEQFF	TGTGCCAGCAGCTCCCTGTCCGATAGCGGGAGGAATGAGCAGTTCTTC
TRBJ2-3	.	TRBV10-3	.	CAISEGGSTDTQYF	TGTGCCATCAGTGAAGGCGGGAGCACAGATACGCAGTATTTT
TRBJ2-1	many	TRBV20-1	TRBD2	CSARTLNVAGGTYNEQFF	TGCAGTGCTAGAACCCTAAATGTAGCGGGGGGTACCTACAATGAGCAGTTCTTC
TRBJ2-4	.	TRBV4-3	.	CASSQFGNGEAKNIQYF	TGCGCCAGCAGCCAATTCGGTAATGGAGAGGCCAAAAACATTCAGTACTTC
TRBJ1-5	few	TRBV5-6	.	CASSLKGQPQHF	TGTGCCAGCAGCTTGAAGGGCCAGCCCCAGCATTTT
TRBJ1-1	.	TRBV2	TRBD1	CASSSRTGDNTEAFF	TGTGCCAGCAGTTCCCGGACAGGGGATAACACTGAAGCTTTCTTT
TRBJ2-3	few	TRBV20-1	.	CSARPGGNTDTQYF	TGCAGTGCTCGCCCCGGCGGAAACACAGATACGCAGTATTTT
TRBJ2-5	many	TRBV29-1	TRBD1	CSVETGGETQYF	TGCAGCGTTGAAACAGGGGGAGAGACCCAGTACTTC
TRBJ1-2	.	TRBV15	.	CATSRDQGADYGYTF	TGTGCCACCAGCAGAGATCAGGGTGCGGACTATGGCTACACCTTC
TRBJ1-1	few	TRBV6-1	.	CASRSRVANTEAFF	TGTGCCAGCAGATCCAGGGTGGCGAACACTGAAGCTTTCTTT